The sequence of this T cell receptor beta chain was determined in a study of OX40 agonist ivuxolimab in advanced cancers. Looking at the study overall: Patients were dosed with the agonistic anti-OX40 (CD134) antibody ivuxolimab.

Germline CDR1 and CDR2: MNHNS and SASEGT. Trimming stripped 0 bases from V and 6 bases from J, with 14 bases between. This CDR3 has 15 amino acids. Libraries were prepared by immunoSEQ multiplex PCR; TCRdb keeps only in-frame clonotypes and omits some of them. The table records 85,000 to 100,000 clones, around nine tenths of them present only once. The specimen was CD4+ or CD8+ T cells sorted from blood, collected in a trial of the OX40 agonist ivuxolimab. This clonotype was obtained from an adult with an advanced solid tumor such as melanoma, head and neck, liver or kidney cancer. This chain uses TRBV6-1 with TRBJ2-5; D possibly matches TRBD1 or TRBD2 (7 bases each). CDR3 in amino acids: CASSEAPRGGQTQYF. The CDR3 coding sequence is TGTGCCAGCAGTGAAGCGCCCAGGGGGGGACAGACCCAGTACTTC.